Below are 31 T cell receptor beta chains sequenced from a single sample in a study of T cells in Graves' hyperthyroidism and ophthalmopathy. RNA transcripts provided the source from which TCR beta CDR3 regions were amplified. In the first-round RT-PCR of the TCR CDR3, the HTBI primer set was used. TCRdb called the multiplex PCR reads again in MiXCR, with one record for every CDR3 protein. This table holds around 450,000 distinct CDR3 sequences, about an eighth found once. The sample was blood. These TCRs come from a woman in her late teens or twenties with Graves' hyperthyroidism.

This clonotype was counted only a few times. The rearrangement uses TRBV6-2 or TRBV6-3 and TRBJ1-6, with 12 positions matching TRBD1. Germline-derived CDR1 and CDR2 are MNHEY and SVGEGT. The CDR3 totals 17 residues. Trimming removed 6 bases from V and 4 bases from J; junction bases left unmatched: 7. In DNA, the CDR3 is TGTGCCAGCAGACCGGGACAGGGGGCTGTTTATAATTCACCCCTCCACTTT. This translates into CASRPGQGAVYNSPLHF.

The chain uses TRBV7-2 and TRBJ2-7; D uncertain. The CDR3 length is 14 residues. Between the trimmed V and J ends, which lost 4 bases and 2 bases, there was a span of 12 bases. Germline V lookup: CDR1 SGHTA, CDR2 FQGNSA. The CDR3 loop is CASSWKFGAYEQYF. The CDR3 nucleotides read TGTGCCAGCAGCTGGAAATTTGGGGCCTACGAGCAGTACTTC. Based on the CDR3 plus reference TRBV7-2 and TRBJ2-7, the full variable domain is GAGVSQSPSNKVTEKGKDVELRCDPISGHTALYWYRQSLGQGLEFLIYFQGNSAPDKSGLPSDRFSAERTGGSVSTLTIQRTQQEDSAVYLCASSWKFGAYEQYFGPGTRLTVT.

As regards this clonotype: This may arise from a read error, as a much more abundant clone is one base away. The J gene is TRBJ2-3, the V gene TRBV10-3; 8 bases are a match to TRBD2. This CDR3 is 14 amino acids long. The germline V gene has CDR1 ENHRY and CDR2 SYGVKD. The J segment lost 1 base and the V segment lost 6 bases, leaving 3 bases of the junction unmatched. CDR3 in amino acids: CAIRTSEGTDTQYF. DNA of the CDR3: TGTGCCATCAGGACTAGCGAGGGCACAGATACGCAGTATTTT.

This clonotype was detected ten times or more. The chain joins TRBV12-3 or TRBV12-4 to TRBJ2-3; D might be TRBD1 or TRBD2, each matching 5 bases. The CDR3 length is 16 residues. The V gene lost 7 bases and the J gene lost 2 bases, with 19 bases spanning the gap. CDR3 in DNA: TGTGCCAGCACCCCTTCTATGGGGACCAACACAGATACGCAGTATTTT. Protein: CASTPSMGTNTDTQYF.

This clonotype has a count of ten or more. The chain joins TRBV12-3 or TRBV12-4 to TRBJ1-1; D remains ambiguous. Between the trimmed V and J ends, which lost 1 base and 9 bases, there was a span of 12 bases. This CDR3 contains 13 residues. CDR3 amino acids: CASSLEGGRKAFF. In DNA form, the CDR3 reads TGTGCCAGCAGTTTAGAGGGAGGACGGAAAGCTTTCTTT.

This clonotype has at least ten counts. This rearrangement joins TRBV12-3 or TRBV12-4 to TRBJ2-4; 7 nucleotides agree with TRBD1. CDR3 size: 13 residues. Trimming removed 6 bases from V and 7 bases from J; junction bases left unmatched: 6. The CDR3 region has the DNA TGTGCCAGCAGCCCCTGGGACAGCAACATTCAGTACTTC. Its protein is CASSPWDSNIQYF.

The rearrangement links TRBV29-1 to TRBJ2-1; 9 nucleotides agree with TRBD2. V shed 1 base, J shed 9 bases, and the junction held 13 bases outside the gene matches. The CDR3 totals 16 residues. The germline CDR1 and CDR2 sequences are SQVTM and ANQGSEA. This CDR3 reads CSVEGVVTSGAGEQFF. CDR3 DNA sequence: TGCAGCGTTGAAGGTGTTGTGACTAGCGGCGCCGGTGAGCAGTTCTTC.

In this sample, this clonotype turned up many times. V and J are TRBV2 and TRBJ2-7; D unclear. The CDR3 is made up of 11 amino acids. Trimming removed 1 base from V and 9 bases from J, with 7 bases in between. CDR1 is SNHLY, CDR2 FYNNEI, per germline. CDR3 residues: CASSEEFGQYF. CDR3 coding DNA: TGTGCCAGCAGTGAAGAGTTTGGGCAGTACTTC.

This clonotype was seen at least ten times. V and J are TRBV12-3 or TRBV12-4 and TRBJ1-5, with D perhaps TRBD1 (5 bases). The CDR3 consists of 15 residues. V lost 3 bases and J lost 0, with 9 bases in between. The DNA of the CDR3 is TGTGCCAGCAGTTTCGAGGGGCCTAGCAATCAGCCCCAGCATTTT. Its protein product is CASSFEGPSNQPQHF.

V usage is TRBV5-1 and J usage is TRBJ2-1; TRBD2 matches at 7 bases. CDR1 SGHRS and CDR2 YFSETQ come from the germline V gene. J gave up 5 bases and V 5 bases, and 7 bases lay outside the gene matches. The CDR3 loop spans 14 amino acids. The CDR3 region has the DNA TGCGCCAGCAGATTAGGGACTACCGACAATGAGCAGTTCTTC. Protein product: CASRLGTTDNEQFF.

The genes are TRBV4-1 and TRBJ1-5; D not resolved. V lost 0 bases and J lost 3, with 12 bases in between. CDR3 length: 16 amino acids. Looked up from germline, CDR1 is MGHRA and CDR2 is YSYEKL. CDR3 amino acids: CASSQDWSQFNQPQHF. The CDR3 DNA is TGCGCCAGCAGCCAAGATTGGTCGCAATTCAATCAGCCCCAGCATTTT.

This clonotype came up many times. The chain employs TRBV12-3 or TRBV12-4 and TRBJ2-2; D unclear. The CDR3 covers 14 residues. The V gene lost 2 bases and the J gene lost 3 bases, with 7 bases spanning the gap. Here the CDR3 DNA reads TGTGCCAGCAGTTTAAGGGCCCACACCGGGGAGCTGTTTTTT. This encodes CASSLRAHTGELFF.

This clonotype has at least ten counts. The chain joins TRBV2 to TRBJ2-7; 8 bases are shared with TRBD2. The germline V gene encodes CDR1 SNHLY and CDR2 FYNNEI. The CDR3 runs to 13 residues. The trim removed 6 bases at V and 0 bases at J, leaving 1 base unmatched. The CDR3 reads CASRGTSSYEQYF. The CDR3 DNA sequence: TGTGCCAGCAGGGGGACTAGCTCCTACGAGCAGTACTTC.

In regard to this clonotype: One end of the junction does not line up with germline, which may come from a read error. The genes are TRBV6-1 and TRBJ2-1; D is perhaps TRBD2 (5 bases). CDR3 length: 16 residues. Germline loops: CDR1 MNHNS, CDR2 SASEGT. The CDR3 nucleotides are TGTGCCAGCAGGGAAGGATCGGGAAGCTCCTACAATGAGCAGTTCTTC. Its protein is CASREGSGSSYNEQFF.

This clonotype has a count of ten or more. DNA for the CDR3: TGTGCCAGCAGCCCAGACAGAACCGGGGAGCTGTTTTTT. Its translation is CASSPDRTGELFF. This rearrangement joins TRBV7-9 to TRBJ2-2; a possible D gene is TRBD1 (5 bases). Germline CDR1 reads SEHNR; CDR2 reads FQNEAQ (reference sequence). V dropped 5 bases and J dropped 5 bases, with 9 bases sitting between them. CDR3 size: 13 residues. The full variable domain, rest sourced from reference TRBV7-9 and TRBJ2-2, is DTGVSQNPRHKITKRGQNVTFRCDPISEHNRLYWYRQTLGQGPEFLTYFQNEAQLEKSRLLSDRFSAERPKGSFSTLEIQRTEQGDSAMYLCASSPDRTGELFFGEGSRLTVL.

This clonotype was counted many times. The rearrangement links TRBV7-9 to TRBJ2-1; 11 nucleotides line up with TRBD2. Trimming cost V 4 bases and J 5 bases; bases outside gene matches: 16. There are 19 residues in the CDR3. Germline CDR1 SEHNR, CDR2 FQNEAQ (reference sequence). Here the CDR3 reads CASSWIRTSGREVHNEQFF. CDR3 DNA: TGTGCCAGCAGCTGGATCCGGACTAGCGGGCGTGAGGTCCACAATGAGCAGTTCTTC.

This clonotype was seen repeatedly, ten times or more. This rearrangement joins TRBV7-3 to TRBJ2-3, with 11 nucleotides matching TRBD1. The CDR3 length is 15 residues. Germline V gives CDR1 SGHTA, CDR2 FQGTGA. V dropped 5 bases and J dropped 4; count of bases not matched to a gene: 5. CDR3 bases: TGTGCCAGCAGCGCGGACAGGGGGCTGGCAGATACGCAGTATTTT. This encodes CASSADRGLADTQYF.

V is TRBV19 and J is TRBJ2-2, with TRBD1 identical over 8 bases. The V gene's germline CDR1 is LNHDA and CDR2 SQIVND (reference sequence). The CDR3 is 14 residues long. The junction had 4 bases not matched to a gene; V was cut back by 3 bases and J by 7 bases. The CDR3 is CASSITGGNGELFF. In nucleotides, the CDR3 is TGTGCCAGTAGTATCACAGGGGGAAACGGGGAGCTGTTTTTT.

The table lists this clonotype with a few counts. V gene TRBV19 combines with J gene TRBJ2-1; D might be TRBD2 (6 bases). Germline V gene lookup returns CDR1 LNHDA and CDR2 SQIVND (reference sequence). The CDR3 contains 14 residues. The germline V and J ends were trimmed by 5 bases and 7 bases, with 15 bases remaining between them. This CDR3 reads CASSLGTRLNEQFF. In DNA, the CDR3 is TGTGCCAGTAGTCTCGGGACTCGCTTAAATGAGCAGTTCTTC.

This clonotype has only a few counts. This sequence joins TRBV7-6 and TRBJ2-2; TRBD2 agrees at 11 bases. This CDR3 has 18 residues. Germline CDR1 is SGHVS and CDR2 is FNYEAQ. The J segment lost 2 bases and the V segment lost 3 bases, leaving 8 bases of the junction unmatched. The CDR3 region has the DNA TGTGCCAGCAGCTTGAAAAATACTAGCGGGAGAAACACCGGGGAGCTGTTTTTT. It encodes CASSLKNTSGRNTGELFF.

This clonotype came up many times. The chain employs TRBV20-1 and TRBJ2-5, with D possibly being TRBD2 (9 bases). CDR3 size: 20 residues. Looked up from germline, CDR1 is DFQATT and CDR2 is SNEGSKA (reference sequence). V was shortened by 0 bases and J by 2 bases, with 28 bases between the two germline ends. The CDR3 sequence is CSARDRQGLAGRSIQETQYF. As DNA, the CDR3 is TGCAGTGCTAGAGATCGACAGGGGCTAGCGGGACGATCCATACAAGAGACCCAGTACTTC.

Of note for this clonotype: A much larger clone lies one base from this, so it may be a read error. The chain couples TRBV28 to TRBJ2-7; tentative D call: TRBD2 (6 bases). This CDR3 spans 14 amino acids. V was pared by 5 bases and J by 3 bases, with 14 bases between. Per the germline V gene, CDR1 is MDHEN and CDR2 is SYDVKM. CDR3 region: CASSASGGNYEQYF. CDR3 DNA sequence: TGTGCCAGCAGTGCTTCTGGCGGGAACTACGAGCAGTACTTC.

Concerning this clonotype itself: A much larger clone is a single base away; this may be a read error. V and J are TRBV7-2 and TRBJ1-1; D remains unclear. Germline V gene data show CDR1 as SGHTA and CDR2 as FQGNSA. This CDR3 is 15 amino acids long. Trimming shortened V by 1 base and J by 1 base, and 10 bases separated the two germline ends. In DNA, the CDR3 is TGTGCCAGCAGCTTAGGAAGGGCCCCGAACACTGAAGCTTTCTTT. Its protein product is CASSLGRAPNTEAFF.

This clonotype was counted at least ten times. The rearrangement uses TRBV11-2 and TRBJ2-7; a weak D match, TRBD2 (7 bases). Germline CDR1 reads SGHAT; CDR2 reads FQNNGV. The CDR3 has 15 residues. Between the trimmed V and J ends, which lost 1 base and 3 bases, there was a span of 13 bases. In DNA form, the CDR3 reads TGTGCCAGCAGCTTAGTTCGCGGGGGCTACTACGAGCAGTACTTC. It specifies CASSLVRGGYYEQYF.

The chain has TRBV6-1 and TRBJ2-1; 14 bases agree with TRBD2. After removal of 4 bases from V and 1 base from J, the junction contained 0 bases not matched to a gene. The CDR3 is 16 residues long. Germline CDR1 is MNHNS and CDR2 is SASEGT. Here the CDR3 reads CASSGTSGRSYNEQFF. Here the CDR3 DNA reads TGTGCCAGCAGTGGGACTAGCGGGAGGTCCTACAATGAGCAGTTCTTC.

This clonotype was observed many times. The chain carries TRBV30 and TRBJ1-2, with 12 bases matching TRBD1. CDR3 length: 16 residues. The V gene end was trimmed by 3 bases and the J gene end by 3 bases; junction bases not matched to a gene: 8. CDR1 GTSNPN and CDR2 SVGIG come from the germline V gene (reference sequence). Here the CDR3 reads CAWSRDRGHLDYGYTF. For the CDR3, the DNA is TGTGCCTGGAGCCGGGACAGGGGGCATCTCGACTATGGCTACACCTTC.

This clonotype was counted ten times or more. This chain joins TRBV19 and TRBJ1-1, with D tentatively TRBD1 (5 bases). The V gene's germline CDR1 is LNHDA and CDR2 SQIVND (reference sequence). This CDR3 has 14 amino acids. Trimming removed 4 bases from V and 8 bases from J, with 17 bases in between. The CDR3 sequence: CASSNFAARGEAFF. CDR3 in DNA: TGTGCCAGTAGTAACTTCGCCGCGCGGGGGGAAGCTTTCTTT.

As concerns this clonotype: The junction departs from the called germline gene at one end, perhaps through a read error. V gene TRBV12-3 or TRBV12-4 combines with J gene TRBJ2-6, with D perhaps TRBD1 (5 bases). The CDR3 runs 16 residues. The CDR3 DNA reads as TGTGCCAGCAGTCCGTTTAAGTCGTCTGGGGCCAACGTCCCGACTTTC. Its protein is CASSPFKSSGANVPTF.

This clonotype was seen ten or more times. CDR3 bases: TGTGCCAGCAGCGAAGGGTTTGGCTATGGCTACACCTTC. Amino acid sequence: CASSEGFGYGYTF. The chain recombines TRBV5-8 with TRBJ1-2, with no clear D. V lost 4 bases to trimming and J lost 4 bases, with 11 bases between them. From germline, CDR1 is SGHTS and CDR2 YDEGEE. The CDR3 has 13 amino acids. The full variable domain, completed using reference TRBV5-8 and TRBJ1-2, is EAGVTQSPTHLIKTRGQQATLRCSPISGHTSVYWYQQALGLGLQFLLWYDEGEERNRGNFPPRFSGRQFPNYSSELNVNALELEDSALYLCASSEGFGYGYTFGSGTRLTVV.

This clonotype was detected only once. The chain carries TRBV5-1 and TRBJ2-6; 11 nucleotides align to TRBD1. V lost 5 bases, J lost 3 bases, and 4 bases stayed unmatched. This CDR3 is 16 amino acids long. The germline CDR1 and CDR2 sequences are SGHRS and YFSETQ. In DNA form, the CDR3 reads TGCGCCAGCAGTGGACAGGGGGCTTATGGGGCCAACGTCCTGACTTTC. Protein sequence: CASSGQGAYGANVLTF.

The chain combines TRBV30 with TRBJ2-7; 10 bases are shared with TRBD1. Germline V gene lookup returns CDR1 GTSNPN and CDR2 SVGIG (reference sequence). V lost 2 bases to trimming and J lost 7 bases; unmatched junction nucleotides: 8. The CDR3 is 14 residues long. The CDR3 DNA reads as TGTGCCTGGAGTATCCCGGACAGGGGGGGGGAGCAGTACTTC. It specifies CAWSIPDRGGEQYF.